This TCR beta chain appears in the sequencing data of a study of CD8+CD57+ T cells in acquired aplastic anemia. Study-wide background: Mean DNA quantity obtained from sorted CD4+ and CD8+ cells was about 3.5 ug.

Both TCR beta VDJ combination and CDR3 sequence profiling were carried out. Genomic DNA was the template for this profiling. TCRdb re-called the reads with MiXCR, one entry per CDR3 protein. The profile covers around 430,000 distinct CDR3 sequences, with about a third appearing a single time and 0.82% taken by the ten largest. Sequenced patients had shown CD8+CD57+ cell expansion by flow cytometry. No patient had been given any therapy when blood was sampled. This CDR3 comprises 13 residues. From germline, CDR1 is LNHNV and CDR2 YYDKDF (reference sequence). In its sample, this clonotype was seen many times. Its specificity is not known. Relative to the germline gene, one junction end is altered; a read error may explain this. Findings and limits, study-wide: Patients and controls were found to share approximately 31 CD8+ CDR3 sequences. Levels of CD8+ Simpson's diversity were not significantly distinct in patients versus controls.

The sequence was collected from a human donor with aplastic anemia. This chain connects TRBV15 to TRBJ1-2; D gene unclear. Source material: sorted CD4+, CD8+, or CD8+CD57+ T cells (not recorded which) from PBMCs. The chain's CDR3 is CATSRDSGSKNHF. The DNA for the CDR3 is TGTGCCACCAGCAGAGATTCGGGCAGCAAGAACCACTTC.